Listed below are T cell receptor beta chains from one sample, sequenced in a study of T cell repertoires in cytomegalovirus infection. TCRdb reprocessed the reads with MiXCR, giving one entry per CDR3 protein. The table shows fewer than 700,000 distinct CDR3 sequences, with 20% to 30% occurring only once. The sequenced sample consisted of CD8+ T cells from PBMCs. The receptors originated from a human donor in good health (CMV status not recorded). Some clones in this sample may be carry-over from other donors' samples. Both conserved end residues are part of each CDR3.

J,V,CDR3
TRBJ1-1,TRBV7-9,CASRRQTEAFF
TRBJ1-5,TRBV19,CASSTIRDRGDQPQHF
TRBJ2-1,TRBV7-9,CASSQTSGPTSGEQFF
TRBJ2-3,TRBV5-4,CASSLADEDTQYF
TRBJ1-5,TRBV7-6,CASSPRSNQPQHF
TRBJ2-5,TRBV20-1,CSAVDITIQETQYF
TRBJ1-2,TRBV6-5,CASSPMEANYGYTF
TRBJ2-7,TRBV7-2,CANSSRQGNSYEQYF
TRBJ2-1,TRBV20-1,CSARDRLAGGYYNEQFF
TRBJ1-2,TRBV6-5,CASWGQEIYGYTF
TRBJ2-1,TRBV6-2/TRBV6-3,CASSTPLRDRVPPDNEQFF
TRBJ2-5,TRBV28,CASEGNRGREETQYF
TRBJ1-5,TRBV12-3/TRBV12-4,CASNFGDYQPQHF
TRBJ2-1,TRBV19,CASSIAGVAEQFF
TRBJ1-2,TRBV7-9,CASSAGTVILGYTF
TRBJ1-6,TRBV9,CASRARGDSPLHF
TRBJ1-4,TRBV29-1,CSVEDSGAGIEKLFF
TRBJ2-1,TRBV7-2,CASSLAPLATANEQFF
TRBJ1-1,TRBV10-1,CASSEIGGIFQAFF
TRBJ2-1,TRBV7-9,CASSSLTGGGGQFF
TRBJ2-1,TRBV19,CASSMPGQGNNEQFF
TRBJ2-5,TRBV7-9,CASSLAYHRETQYF
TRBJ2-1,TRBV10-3,CAIAPGQGANEQFF
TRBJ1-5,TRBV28,CASRPGGNQPQHF